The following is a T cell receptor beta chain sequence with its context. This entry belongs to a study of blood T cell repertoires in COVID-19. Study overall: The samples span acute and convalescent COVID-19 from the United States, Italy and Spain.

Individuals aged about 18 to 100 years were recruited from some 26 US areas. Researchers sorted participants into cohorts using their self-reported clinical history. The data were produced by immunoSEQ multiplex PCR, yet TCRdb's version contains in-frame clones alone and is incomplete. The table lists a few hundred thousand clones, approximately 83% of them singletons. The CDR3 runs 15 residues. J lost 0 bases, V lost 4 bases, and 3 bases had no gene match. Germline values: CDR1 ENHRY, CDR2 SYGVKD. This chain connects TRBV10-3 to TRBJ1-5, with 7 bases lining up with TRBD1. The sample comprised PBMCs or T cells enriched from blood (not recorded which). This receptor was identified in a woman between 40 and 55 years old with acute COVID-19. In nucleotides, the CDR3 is TGTGCCATCAGTGCGGGACAGAGTAGCAATCAGCCCCAGCATTTT. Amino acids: CAISAGQSSNQPQHF.